This TCR beta chain derives from a study of blood T cell repertoires in COVID-19. Study background: Some COVID-19 samples were acute and others convalescent; all came from the United States, Italy and Spain.

Donors were grouped by their self-reported clinical history. Exposed enrollees encountered a COVID-19 case at some point within 2 weeks before study entry. Germline CDR1 KGHDR, CDR2 SFDVKD. The CDR3 has 14 amino acids. V lost 5 bases, J lost 2 bases, and 11 bases lay in between. This clone was seen only once. Original analysis: Nucleated cell counts were estimated from reference gene primer amplification. Produced via immunoSEQ multiplex PCR; TCRdb's table is partial and in-frame only. That table gives V, J and clone size, and the DNA gave D and trimming. The table includes about 270,000 clones, 85% to 95% detected once.

This clonotype originated in a man in his forties who had been exposed to COVID-19. Sequences were obtained from PBMCs or T cells enriched from blood (not recorded which). The chain recombines TRBV24-1 with TRBJ1-2; no definite D call. The CDR3 nucleotides read TGTGCCACCAGTGCAACAGCTGACAACTATGGCTACACCTTC. Protein: CATSATADNYGYTF.